This T cell receptor beta chain originates from a study of shared clonotypes between healthy human individuals. Trimming at V came to 3 bases and at J to 5 bases, leaving 6 bases not matched to a gene. This CDR3 spans 13 amino acids. Germline V gives CDR1 SQVTM, CDR2 ANQGSEA. Profiled with immunoSEQ multiplex PCR; TCRdb holds only in-frame clones, not every one. The sample shows 2 million to 2.5 million clones, 85% to 95% of them seen only once. The sequence came from a man between 18 and 29 years old in good health. Some clones in this sample may be carry-over from other donors' samples. The chain carries TRBV29-1 and TRBJ2-5; 7 bases are a match to TRBD1. Material: naive CD4+ T cells from PBMCs. Subset of the sample: CD45RA+ positively selected. The CDR3 region is CSVETGKRETQYF. As DNA, the CDR3 is TGCAGCGTTGAGACAGGGAAACGCGAGACCCAGTACTTC.